This T cell receptor (beta chain) was found in a study of blood T cell repertoires in COVID-19. Across the whole study: Material from acute and convalescent COVID-19 was sourced from the United States, Italy and Spain. PBMCs, B-cell-depleted T cells, or T cells provided the cDNA or gDNA that made up the material.

CDR3 length: 15 residues. CDR1 is SGHRS, CDR2 YFSETQ, per germline. V dropped 0 bases and J dropped 0 bases, with 10 bases sitting between them. Per the original methods: Reference gene primer amplification gave nucleated cell count estimates. Some clones are missing from TCRdb's copy, which holds only in-frame ones; the method was immunoSEQ multiplex PCR. D and trimming come from the DNA, and the V and J calls and clone size come from that table. This table has about 160,000 clones, 87% appearing once. The source of this sequence is a man at least 80 years old with acute or convalescent COVID-19. The rearrangement uses TRBV5-1 and TRBJ2-7; the D is unclear. The material sequenced was peripheral blood. Here the CDR3 reads CASSLAPGNSYEQYF. DNA of the CDR3: TGCGCCAGCAGCTTGGCTCCAGGAAACTCCTACGAGCAGTACTTC.